Listed below are T cell receptor beta chains from one sample, sequenced in a study of blood T cell repertoires in COVID-19. Libraries were prepared by immunoSEQ multiplex PCR; TCRdb keeps only in-frame clonotypes and omits some of them. The data show 150,000 to 200,000 clones, roughly nine tenths seen once. The material sequenced was peripheral blood. These receptors all stem from a woman older than 75 in a cohort sampled during active or convalescent COVID-19. CDR3s include the opening cysteine and the closing phenylalanine or tryptophan. Each record gives: D gene, clone size, J gene, V gene, CDR3 DNA, CDR3 protein. The D gene is left open where the match is weak. Clone size is given for some rows only: seen once, a few or many times, or a class if the clone is expanded.

TRBD1 | NA | TRBJ1-1 | TRBV28 | TGTGCCAGCAGGCTGGACAGGGTGAGCACTGAAGCTTTCTTT | CASRLDRVSTEAFF
NA | NA | TRBJ2-4 | TRBV7-9 | TGTGCCAGCAGCCACCCTCTCAAACGCGACATTCAGTACTTC | CASSHPLKRDIQYF
NA | NA | TRBJ2-4 | TRBV7-8 | TGTGCCAGCAGCTTAATTTACACAAATCTAGCCAAAAACATTCAGTACTTC | CASSLIYTNLAKNIQYF
TRBD1 | NA | TRBJ1-2 | TRBV28 | TGTGCCAGCAGTTCGGCAGGGGGTAACGCTAACTATGGCTACACCTTC | CASSSAGGNANYGYTF
NA | NA | TRBJ1-1 | TRBV10-1 | TGCGCCAGCAGTGAATTATTGAACACTGAAGCTTTCTTT | CASSELLNTEAFF
NA | NA | TRBJ1-5 | TRBV24-1 | TGTGCCACCAGTGATCCAGGGATAGGGCAGCCCCAGCATTTT | CATSDPGIGQPQHF
NA | once | TRBJ1-1 | TRBV10-1 | TGCGCCAGCAGTCCCCAGGGACACAGGAACACTGAAGCTTTCTTT | CASSPQGHRNTEAFF
TRBD1 | few | TRBJ2-5 | TRBV2 | TGTGCCAGCAGTGGACAGGGGCAGACCCAGTACTTC | CASSGQGQTQYF
TRBD2 | NA | TRBJ2-4 | TRBV5-1 | TGCGCCAGCAGCTTGTCACCGGGAGGGGACATTCAGTACTTC | CASSLSPGGDIQYF
NA | NA | TRBJ2-1 | TRBV13 | TGTGCCAGCACCCGAGGAATCTACAATGAGCAGTTCTTC | CASTRGIYNEQFF
TRBD1 | NA | TRBJ2-3 | TRBV14 | TGTGCCAGCAGCCTTTGGCTAGGGGGCAGAGATACGCAGTATTTT | CASSLWLGGRDTQYF
NA | NA | TRBJ2-3 | TRBV14 | TGTGCCAGCAGCCAGTGGAGTGGGGCTACGCAGTATTTT | CASSQWSGATQYF
NA | NA | TRBJ1-6 | TRBV30 | TGTGCCTGGAGTGTTTTGGGGGGGAATAATTCACCCCTCCACTTT | CAWSVLGGNNSPLHF
NA | NA | TRBJ1-2 | TRBV11-3 | TGTGCCAGCAGCTTGGGAGGTCCTAACTATGGCTACACCTTC | CASSLGGPNYGYTF
NA | NA | TRBJ1-4 | TRBV25-1 | TGTGCCAGCAGTGAATATATAAGGGGGGGAGAAAAACTGTTTTTT | CASSEYIRGGEKLFF
NA | NA | TRBJ2-7 | TRBV5-1 | TGCGCCAGCAGCTTGGGGGCTTCCCGTCTCTACGAGCAGTACTTC | CASSLGASRLYEQYF
NA | few | TRBJ1-5 | TRBV6-2/TRBV6-3 | TGTGCCAGCAGTATGACACCACTTGTTCAGCCCCAGCATTTT | CASSMTPLVQPQHF
NA | NA | TRBJ1-1 | TRBV19 | TGTGCCACAACGTGGGTTTCTGGAGGGGATGAAGCTTTCTTT | CATTWVSGGDEAFF
NA | NA | TRBJ1-1 | TRBV3-1/TRBV3-2 | TGTGCCAGCAGCCAAGTCGCCAGTAACACTGAAGCTTTCTTT | CASSQVASNTEAFF
TRBD1 | NA | TRBJ1-2 | TRBV5-6 | TGTGCCAGCAATCTGAGAAACAGGGGCCAGATCTATGGCTACACCTTC | CASNLRNRGQIYGYTF
TRBD2 | NA | TRBJ2-1 | TRBV3-1/TRBV3-2 | TGTGCCAGCAGACAAGCGGGAGGACACAATGAGCAGTTCTTC | CASRQAGGHNEQFF
TRBD2 | NA | TRBJ2-5 | TRBV7-9 | TGTGCCAGCAGCTTACAGAGCGGGGGGGCCGTTAATCGTGAGACCCAGTACTTC | CASSLQSGGAVNRETQYF
NA | NA | TRBJ1-2 | TRBV18 | TGTGCCAGCTCCACAACAGATAACTATGGCTACACCTTC | CASSTTDNYGYTF
NA | NA | TRBJ2-7 | TRBV12-3/TRBV12-4 | TGTGCCAGCAGTTTTCAGGGCACCTACGAGCAGTACTTC | CASSFQGTYEQYF
TRBD1 | NA | TRBJ1-4 | TRBV7-9 | TGTGCCAGCAGTAAGGACAGGGGCGGGGAAAAACTGTTTTTT | CASSKDRGGEKLFF
NA | NA | TRBJ1-2 | TRBV29-1 | TGCAGCGGGGCCATGCGCAGGGGTGGCTACACCTTC | CSGAMRRGGYTF
TRBD1 | NA | TRBJ2-1 | TRBV2 | TGTGCCAGCAGGGTCGACAGGGGCTCCTACAATGAGCAGTTCTTC | CASRVDRGSYNEQFF
NA | NA | TRBJ1-5 | TRBV18 | TGTGCCAGCTCTCTACAGGGTTTAAATCAGCCCCAGCATTTT | CASSLQGLNQPQHF
TRBD2 | once | TRBJ2-3 | TRBV18 | TGTGCCAGCTCACCACTCCCTAGCGGGGGGGCAGGAAATACGCAGTATTTT | CASSPLPSGGAGNTQYF
TRBD1 | once | TRBJ1-2 | TRBV7-9 | TGTGCCAGCAGCCGGACCGGGACAGGCTCCTATGGCTACACCTTC | CASSRTGTGSYGYTF
TRBD2 | NA | TRBJ2-5 | TRBV7-2 | TGTGCCAGCAGCTTAGGGACTAGCCGCCAAGAGACCCAGTACTTC | CASSLGTSRQETQYF
NA | NA | TRBJ2-3 | TRBV2 | TGTGCCAGCAGTGTTCAGGGTTCCCTCCGCACAGATACGCAGTATTTT | CASSVQGSLRTDTQYF
NA | NA | TRBJ1-6 | TRBV12-3/TRBV12-4 | TGTGCCAGTTCGGGATTTGCAGATTCACCCCTCCACTTT | CASSGFADSPLHF
TRBD1 | once | TRBJ1-2 | TRBV24-1 | TGTGCCACCAGTGATCCGGACAGGGTTTATGGCTACACCTTC | CATSDPDRVYGYTF
TRBD1 | NA | TRBJ1-1 | TRBV6-1 | TGTGCCAGCAGTGAATCCGGGACAGGGGGTCTGACTGAAGCTTTCTTT | CASSESGTGGLTEAFF
NA | NA | TRBJ1-1 | TRBV5-5 | TGTGCCAGCAGCTTGGGGACAAAGGATGAAGCTTTCTTT | CASSLGTKDEAFF
TRBD1 | few | TRBJ1-2 | TRBV4-1 | TGCGCCAGCAACCAACAGGGGGCGGAAGGCTACACCTTC | CASNQQGAEGYTF
NA | NA | TRBJ2-4 | TRBV5-5 | TGTGCCAGCAGCTTGGCCGCAGGCGCATCGTTAGCCAAAAACATTCAGTACTTC | CASSLAAGASLAKNIQYF
TRBD1 | few | TRBJ1-2 | TRBV5-1 | TGCGCCAGCAGCTTAACGCTCAGGGGGAAGGATGGCTACACCTTC | CASSLTLRGKDGYTF
NA | NA | TRBJ2-3 | TRBV6-5 | TGTGCCAGCATGCGGGATTCTCAGGATACGCAGTATTTT | CASMRDSQDTQYF